The entry that follows covers one T cell receptor beta chain sequence. Primers for the PCR totalled 60 Vbeta and 13 Jbeta. TCRdb's table, derived via immunoSEQ multiplex PCR, lists solely in-frame clones and lacks some. The sample yields under 200,000 clones, 81% seen once. This sample is part of a study of cytomegalovirus exposure and HLA in healthy donors. This receptor was identified in a woman younger than 35 in good health and CMV-seropositive. What was sequenced was PBMCs.

The CDR3 here is CASSLNTGGGQPQHF. Written as DNA, the CDR3 is TGTGCCAGCAGCTTAAATACGGGCGGGGGACAGCCCCAGCATTTT. V is TRBV7-2 and J is TRBJ1-5; TRBD1 might be the D (5 bases). Trimming took 2 bases from V and 7 from J, leaving 15 bases between them. This CDR3 region has 15 residues. Germline CDR1 SGHTA, CDR2 FQGNSA.